This TCR beta chain is drawn from a study of cytomegalovirus exposure and HLA in healthy donors. Study-level points and caveats: Sequencing probably produced one cluster of sequence variants that were highly shared. According to an earlier analysis, most TCR beta V segments yielded productive rearrangements about 90% or about 30% of the time.

Primers for the PCR totalled 60 Vbeta and 13 Jbeta. Sequencing was performed with immunoSEQ multiplex PCR; in TCRdb, only in-frame clones are kept and a portion is missing. The sample includes about 130,000 clones, approximately 8.9% of them seen just once. The V gene lost 5 bases and the J gene lost 0 bases, with 16 bases spanning the gap. This CDR3 contains 17 residues. Germline CDR1 and CDR2: SGHTA and FQGNSA. With regard to this clone: Its antigen is undetermined.

Sequenced material: PBMCs. The TCR comes from a woman in her thirties or forties in good health and CMV-seropositive. The J gene is TRBJ1-4, the V gene TRBV7-2; D possibly corresponds to TRBD1 (5 bases). CDR3: CASSLLGLLATNEKLFF. The CDR3 nucleotides are TGTGCCAGCAGCCTGCTGGGACTACTGGCAACTAATGAAAAACTGTTTTTT. Looking up the rest from reference TRBV7-2 and TRBJ1-4 gives the full variable domain: GAGVSQSPSNKVTEKGKDVELRCDPISGHTALYWYRQSLGQGLEFLIYFQGNSAPDKSGLPSDRFSAERTGGSVSTLTIQRTQQEDSAVYLCASSLLGLLATNEKLFFGSGTQLSVL.